This is a list of T cell receptor beta chains from one sample in a study of T cell responses to AZD1222 COVID-19 vaccine. Measured with immunoSEQ multiplex PCR; TCRdb has only the in-frame clones, and not every one. The table includes about 170,000 clones, just over 90% detected once. The sequences come from peripheral blood, collected on day 0 of AZD1222 vaccination. These receptors were taken from an adult in good health. Both conserved end residues are part of each CDR3. A D gene is named only where the DNA matches it firmly. The size entry is marked missing in some rows and otherwise reads once, few, many or a size class.

cdr3_nt: TGTGCCAGTAGCGCTAGCCCGACGGGGCGGCGTCGGGGAAACACCATATATTTT; cdr3_aa: CASSASPTGRRRGNTIYF; clone_size: NA; v_call: TRBV19; d_call: NA; j_call: TRBJ1-3
cdr3_nt: TGTGCCAGCAGCTTAGAGGGCAGGGACCACTACGAGCAGTACTTC; cdr3_aa: CASSLEGRDHYEQYF; clone_size: NA; v_call: TRBV7-6; d_call: NA; j_call: TRBJ2-7
cdr3_nt: TGTGCCAGCAGTGAAGAGGGGGGGAGTACCGGGGAGCTGTTTTTT; cdr3_aa: CASSEEGGSTGELFF; clone_size: NA; v_call: TRBV6-4; d_call: NA; j_call: TRBJ2-2
cdr3_nt: TGCGCCAGCAGTGGGCTGTTTATGCGCGCTTTCTTT; cdr3_aa: CASSGLFMRAFF; clone_size: NA; v_call: TRBV10-1; d_call: NA; j_call: TRBJ1-1
cdr3_nt: TGTGCCAGCAGTACCGGACAGGGAAACACCATATATTTT; cdr3_aa: CASSTGQGNTIYF; clone_size: NA; v_call: TRBV12-3/TRBV12-4; d_call: NA; j_call: TRBJ1-3
cdr3_nt: TGTGCCAGCAGTCCCCATGAGGGGGGCCGCTACGAGCAGTACTTC; cdr3_aa: CASSPHEGGRYEQYF; clone_size: NA; v_call: TRBV28; d_call: NA; j_call: TRBJ2-7
cdr3_nt: TGTGCCAGCAGCTCGACTAGCGGGGGGTACAATGAGCAGTTCTTC; cdr3_aa: CASSSTSGGYNEQFF; clone_size: few; v_call: TRBV7-3; d_call: TRBD2; j_call: TRBJ2-1
cdr3_nt: TGTGCCAGCAGCTTGGGAGCCAACCCTTTCCATGGCTACACCTTC; cdr3_aa: CASSLGANPFHGYTF; clone_size: NA; v_call: TRBV7-2; d_call: NA; j_call: TRBJ1-2
cdr3_nt: TGTGCCAGCAGCAACGGGGGGGCCGGTTACGGGGGCTACAATGAGCAGTTCTTC; cdr3_aa: CASSNGGAGYGGYNEQFF; clone_size: NA; v_call: TRBV5-8; d_call: TRBD2; j_call: TRBJ2-1
cdr3_nt: TGTGCCAGCAGTGACCAGGGAAGCACCGGGGAGCTGTTTTTT; cdr3_aa: CASSDQGSTGELFF; clone_size: NA; v_call: TRBV6-1; d_call: NA; j_call: TRBJ2-2
cdr3_nt: TGTGCCAGCAGTACAGGAGGCCAGAAGGCGGGTGCTTTCTTT; cdr3_aa: CASSTGGQKAGAFF; clone_size: NA; v_call: TRBV28; d_call: NA; j_call: TRBJ1-1
cdr3_nt: TGTGCCAGCAGTCCCATGACATGGTTCGGGGGCAATCAGCCCCAGCATTTT; cdr3_aa: CASSPMTWFGGNQPQHF; clone_size: NA; v_call: TRBV28; d_call: NA; j_call: TRBJ1-5
cdr3_nt: TGTGCCAGTAGTATGGGGATCATGAACACTGAAGCTTTCTTT; cdr3_aa: CASSMGIMNTEAFF; clone_size: NA; v_call: TRBV19; d_call: NA; j_call: TRBJ1-1
cdr3_nt: TGTGCCAGCAGCTTACGGGCCAGGGAACTCTCTGGGGCCAACGTCCTGACTTTC; cdr3_aa: CASSLRARELSGANVLTF; clone_size: NA; v_call: TRBV7-3; d_call: NA; j_call: TRBJ2-6
cdr3_nt: TGTGCCAGCAGTGATCAGGGGGCTCGGCAGCCCCAGCATTTT; cdr3_aa: CASSDQGARQPQHF; clone_size: NA; v_call: TRBV3-1/TRBV3-2; d_call: TRBD1; j_call: TRBJ1-5
cdr3_nt: TGTGCCAGCAGTCTCGGACAGGGGGCTGTTGGCTACACCTTC; cdr3_aa: CASSLGQGAVGYTF; clone_size: once; v_call: TRBV27; d_call: TRBD1; j_call: TRBJ1-2
cdr3_nt: TGTGCCAGCAGCTTGGACCCCATTCGAGCCCAGCATTTT; cdr3_aa: CASSLDPIRAQHF; clone_size: once; v_call: TRBV5-5; d_call: NA; j_call: TRBJ1-5
cdr3_nt: TGCGCCAGCAGCACGACAATGAACACCGGGGAGCTGTTTTTT; cdr3_aa: CASSTTMNTGELFF; clone_size: NA; v_call: TRBV5-1; d_call: NA; j_call: TRBJ2-2
cdr3_nt: TGTGCCAGCAGTGTCGGTAGCACAGATACGCAGTATTTT; cdr3_aa: CASSVGSTDTQYF; clone_size: NA; v_call: TRBV6-4; d_call: NA; j_call: TRBJ2-3
cdr3_nt: TGTGCCAGCTCACCCACTGTCCCTGAAGCTTTCTTT; cdr3_aa: CASSPTVPEAFF; clone_size: NA; v_call: TRBV18; d_call: NA; j_call: TRBJ1-1
cdr3_nt: TGTGCCAGCAGTGGAGGGACAGGAAACTATGGCTACACCTTC; cdr3_aa: CASSGGTGNYGYTF; clone_size: NA; v_call: TRBV2; d_call: TRBD1; j_call: TRBJ1-2
cdr3_nt: TGTGCCAGCAGTCCCACCGGGACAGGGACAAACTATGGCTACACCTTC; cdr3_aa: CASSPTGTGTNYGYTF; clone_size: once; v_call: TRBV6-2/TRBV6-3; d_call: TRBD1; j_call: TRBJ1-2
cdr3_nt: TGTGCCAGCAGCGTAGGAGTTGGGGAGACTGAAGCTTTCTTT; cdr3_aa: CASSVGVGETEAFF; clone_size: NA; v_call: TRBV9; d_call: NA; j_call: TRBJ1-1
cdr3_nt: TGTGCCAGCAGTTACTCTGGCAGGGGGCCCCCTCCCCAGCATTTT; cdr3_aa: CASSYSGRGPPPQHF; clone_size: NA; v_call: TRBV6-6; d_call: TRBD1; j_call: TRBJ1-5
cdr3_nt: TGTGCCAGCAGTGATGCAGCGGGGGGGCCAGGCACCGGGGAGCTGTTTTTT; cdr3_aa: CASSDAAGGPGTGELFF; clone_size: NA; v_call: TRBV2; d_call: TRBD2; j_call: TRBJ2-2
cdr3_nt: TGTGCCAGCAGTTCGCCTCAAATCACAGATACGCAGTATTTT; cdr3_aa: CASSSPQITDTQYF; clone_size: NA; v_call: TRBV6-5; d_call: NA; j_call: TRBJ2-3
cdr3_nt: TGTGCCACCCGGGGGGGGTCTATCAGGAGTAATTCACCCCTCCACTTT; cdr3_aa: CATRGGSIRSNSPLHF; clone_size: NA; v_call: TRBV5-4; d_call: NA; j_call: TRBJ1-6
cdr3_nt: TGTGCCACCAGTGATCCTAGGGGAGGTGACAATCAGCCCCAGCATTTT; cdr3_aa: CATSDPRGGDNQPQHF; clone_size: NA; v_call: TRBV24-1; d_call: NA; j_call: TRBJ1-5
cdr3_nt: TGTGCCAGCAGGACCGATATGAACACTGAAGCTTTCTTT; cdr3_aa: CASRTDMNTEAFF; clone_size: NA; v_call: TRBV6-5; d_call: NA; j_call: TRBJ1-1
cdr3_nt: TGTGCCAGCAGCTTTTCGTATCAGGGTTCGACTAATGAAAAACTGTTTTTT; cdr3_aa: CASSFSYQGSTNEKLFF; clone_size: NA; v_call: TRBV7-2; d_call: NA; j_call: TRBJ1-4
cdr3_nt: TGTGCCAGTAGCCGCGAGGGGGGGCCCAGCGAGCAGTTCTTC; cdr3_aa: CASSREGGPSEQFF; clone_size: NA; v_call: TRBV19; d_call: NA; j_call: TRBJ2-1
cdr3_nt: TGTGCCAGCAGTTTCCCCCTTTCGGCCACGGGAGGCTACACCTTC; cdr3_aa: CASSFPLSATGGYTF; clone_size: NA; v_call: TRBV6-2/TRBV6-3; d_call: NA; j_call: TRBJ1-2
cdr3_nt: TGTGCCAGCAGCCAAGCGGGGGGGGTTGACATTCAGTACTTC; cdr3_aa: CASSQAGGVDIQYF; clone_size: NA; v_call: TRBV6-2/TRBV6-3; d_call: TRBD2; j_call: TRBJ2-4
cdr3_nt: TGTGCCAGCAGCCCGGCCCCCGGGGGAGACACAGATACGCAGTATTTT; cdr3_aa: CASSPAPGGDTDTQYF; clone_size: NA; v_call: TRBV11-2; d_call: NA; j_call: TRBJ2-3
cdr3_nt: TGTGCCAGCAGGGGAGGGGGCAGGAACGAGCAGTACTTC; cdr3_aa: CASRGGGRNEQYF; clone_size: NA; v_call: TRBV28; d_call: NA; j_call: TRBJ2-7
cdr3_nt: TGTGCCAGAGTTCCCCAGGGTGTACCCTCCTACGAGCAGTACTTC; cdr3_aa: CARVPQGVPSYEQYF; clone_size: NA; v_call: TRBV27; d_call: NA; j_call: TRBJ2-7
cdr3_nt: TGTGCCAGCACCCTAGATTGGGGCGGGGGGACAGATACGCAGTATTTT; cdr3_aa: CASTLDWGGGTDTQYF; clone_size: NA; v_call: TRBV28; d_call: TRBD2; j_call: TRBJ2-3
cdr3_nt: TGTGCCAGCTCGCGGGTGATGAGCGCTGAAGCTTTCTTT; cdr3_aa: CASSRVMSAEAFF; clone_size: NA; v_call: TRBV5-4; d_call: NA; j_call: TRBJ1-1
cdr3_nt: TGTGCCAGCAGCTTAGCGGTGTTACAGAGCTCTGGAAACACCATATATTTT; cdr3_aa: CASSLAVLQSSGNTIYF; clone_size: NA; v_call: TRBV7-9; d_call: NA; j_call: TRBJ1-3
cdr3_nt: TGTGCCAGCAGCACGGGCGTCGCTGAAGCTTTCTTT; cdr3_aa: CASSTGVAEAFF; clone_size: NA; v_call: TRBV27; d_call: NA; j_call: TRBJ1-1
cdr3_nt: TGTGCCAGCAGCCATGGAGGTGGGACAGGACTCCGTCAGCCCCAGCATTTT; cdr3_aa: CASSHGGGTGLRQPQHF; clone_size: NA; v_call: TRBV5-4; d_call: TRBD1; j_call: TRBJ1-5
cdr3_nt: TGTGCCAGTAGTACCGGACAGGGGAACTCCTACGAGCAGTACTTC; cdr3_aa: CASSTGQGNSYEQYF; clone_size: NA; v_call: TRBV19; d_call: TRBD1; j_call: TRBJ2-7
cdr3_nt: TGCAGCGTACAGGGACAGACTTCTGGAAACACCATATATTTT; cdr3_aa: CSVQGQTSGNTIYF; clone_size: NA; v_call: TRBV29-1; d_call: TRBD1; j_call: TRBJ1-3
cdr3_nt: TGTGCCAGCAGTGAACAAGCCATCTCTGGAAACACCATATATTTT; cdr3_aa: CASSEQAISGNTIYF; clone_size: NA; v_call: TRBV6-1; d_call: NA; j_call: TRBJ1-3
cdr3_nt: TGTGCCAGCAGTTACGGGACAGGGGTGTTAAAGCCCCAGCATTTT; cdr3_aa: CASSYGTGVLKPQHF; clone_size: NA; v_call: TRBV6-5; d_call: TRBD1; j_call: TRBJ1-5
cdr3_nt: TGTGCCAGCAGTCTCTCCTCTAGGGGGTCCGAGCAGTACTTC; cdr3_aa: CASSLSSRGSEQYF; clone_size: NA; v_call: TRBV27; d_call: NA; j_call: TRBJ2-7
cdr3_nt: TGTGCCAGCAGCCCACCTAGCGGGGGAGCGTCTCCCAATGAGCAGTTCTTC; cdr3_aa: CASSPPSGGASPNEQFF; clone_size: NA; v_call: TRBV9; d_call: TRBD2; j_call: TRBJ2-1
cdr3_nt: TGTGCCAGCAGTGAATCTCCAGGGGGCCAAACTGAAGCTTTCTTT; cdr3_aa: CASSESPGGQTEAFF; clone_size: once; v_call: TRBV6-1; d_call: TRBD1; j_call: TRBJ1-1
cdr3_nt: TGCGCCAGCAGCCTACACGAGACAGGATATAATTCACCCCTCCACTTT; cdr3_aa: CASSLHETGYNSPLHF; clone_size: NA; v_call: TRBV4-1; d_call: NA; j_call: TRBJ1-6
cdr3_nt: TGTGCCACCCAGGACCACAGGGGACTGAACACTGAAGCTTTCTTT; cdr3_aa: CATQDHRGLNTEAFF; clone_size: NA; v_call: TRBV2; d_call: TRBD1; j_call: TRBJ1-1
cdr3_nt: TGTGCCTGGAGTACTAATACTCTAATTAGGGGGGTTTACAATGAGCAGTTCTTC; cdr3_aa: CAWSTNTLIRGVYNEQFF; clone_size: NA; v_call: TRBV30; d_call: NA; j_call: TRBJ2-1
cdr3_nt: TGTGCCAGCAGTACAGGGGACCACGAGCAGTACTTC; cdr3_aa: CASSTGDHEQYF; clone_size: NA; v_call: TRBV6-5; d_call: TRBD1; j_call: TRBJ2-7
cdr3_nt: TGTGCCAGCAGTTTTCAGGGTTCTAGGGCCTACGAGCAGTACTTC; cdr3_aa: CASSFQGSRAYEQYF; clone_size: NA; v_call: TRBV28; d_call: NA; j_call: TRBJ2-7
cdr3_nt: TGTGCCAGCAGTTTAGCAGGGGGCGTGAATCAGCCCCAGCATTTT; cdr3_aa: CASSLAGGVNQPQHF; clone_size: NA; v_call: TRBV28; d_call: TRBD1; j_call: TRBJ1-5
cdr3_nt: TGTGCCAGTAGTCTGGGCAGGTCGAGCACTGAAGCTTTCTTT; cdr3_aa: CASSLGRSSTEAFF; clone_size: NA; v_call: TRBV19; d_call: NA; j_call: TRBJ1-1
cdr3_nt: TGTGCTAGTGGTTTGGGGCCTCAGCCCCAGCATTTT; cdr3_aa: CASGLGPQPQHF; clone_size: NA; v_call: TRBV12-5; d_call: NA; j_call: TRBJ1-5
cdr3_nt: TGCGCCAGCACCGGCGACGGGGTGGCAAATGAGCAGTTCTTC; cdr3_aa: CASTGDGVANEQFF; clone_size: once; v_call: TRBV5-1; d_call: NA; j_call: TRBJ2-1
cdr3_nt: TGTGCCAGCAGACCCAACAGCGTTAGTTATAATTCACCCCTCCACTTT; cdr3_aa: CASRPNSVSYNSPLHF; clone_size: NA; v_call: TRBV28; d_call: NA; j_call: TRBJ1-6
cdr3_nt: TGTGCCACCAGTGACCGGACAGGGGGGTCCTCTGGGGGCTACACCTTC; cdr3_aa: CATSDRTGGSSGGYTF; clone_size: NA; v_call: TRBV24-1; d_call: TRBD1; j_call: TRBJ1-2